This T cell receptor (beta chain) was found in a study of T cell repertoires in cytomegalovirus infection (dated by TCRdb to 2018 to 2020). About the investigation overall: Because public TCR beta signatures pointed to carriage of CMV infection together with the matching HLA type, the HLA type of each donor mattered for the analysis. Broader findings and caveats from the paper: Cumulative frequency of public TCR beta family members discriminated carriers of CMV infection plus the relevant HLA type in this cohort and an independent roughly 330-donor cohort. The ex vivo response was dominated by HLA-C-restricted CMV-specific TCR beta clonotypes, and the single most frequent clonotype in two of eight donors was supplied by these HLA-C-restricted clonotypes.

For this clonotype: What antigen it recognizes has not been identified. There are no base qualities to consult, and no much larger clone falls within one base.

Between the V and J ends, shortened by 2 bases and 4 bases respectively, the junction contains 17 bases. Looking up the germline V gene yields CDR1 MNHNS and CDR2 SASEGT. The CDR3, cysteine through phenylalanine, is 16 amino acids long. CDR3 DNA is the only sequence kept; it has 48 bases, read in frame from the first base. Sequenced on an Illumina HiSeq 1500. The public sequencing data were trimmed at Q25 with fastp and processed into clonotypes with MiXCR by TCRdb, which kept only in-frame beta chains. Entries are consolidated by CDR3 protein sequence, retaining the most common genes and DNA. Counted in this sample were fewer than 350,000 distinct CDR3 sequences; under 20% of them appeared once. The ten top clones hold 12% of the sample.

The chain is assembled from TRBV6-1 and TRBJ1-2; the D gene is perhaps TRBD1, from 5 matching bases. The sample was PBMCs. The receptor was isolated from a human donor in good health (CMV status not recorded). Some clones in this sample may be carry-over from other donors' samples. The nucleotides are TGTGCCAGCAGTGAATGGGGCCCCTCGTTCGGCTATGGCTACACCTTC. The encoded protein is CASSEWGPSFGYGYTF.